The subject of this entry is one T cell receptor beta chain. Original processing notes: For nucleated cells, counts were estimated from reference gene primer amplification. TCRdb keeps only in-frame clones here, not all; method: immunoSEQ multiplex PCR. V and J calls and clone size are as listed in that table; D and trimming were resolved from the DNA. The profile covers under 95,000 clones, with about 88% appearing a single time and over 4.5% taken by the ten largest. Per the germline V gene, CDR1 is MNHEY and CDR2 is SMNVEV (reference sequence). With V trimmed by 7 bases and J by 4 bases, 7 bases remained unmatched. This CDR3 comprises 15 residues. This sample stems from a study of blood T cell repertoires in COVID-19. Overall study context: Nucleic acid was either cDNA or gDNA, and it came from T cells, B-cell-depleted T cells, or PBMCs.

The sample comprised peripheral blood. The V call is TRBV27, the J call TRBJ2-3; 11 nucleotides align to TRBD1. The clonotype comes from a human donor in a cohort sampled during active COVID-19. CDR3 sequence (DNA): TGTGCCAGCACCTGGACAGGGGGCGCCTCAGATACGCAGTATTTT. It yields the protein CASTWTGGASDTQYF.